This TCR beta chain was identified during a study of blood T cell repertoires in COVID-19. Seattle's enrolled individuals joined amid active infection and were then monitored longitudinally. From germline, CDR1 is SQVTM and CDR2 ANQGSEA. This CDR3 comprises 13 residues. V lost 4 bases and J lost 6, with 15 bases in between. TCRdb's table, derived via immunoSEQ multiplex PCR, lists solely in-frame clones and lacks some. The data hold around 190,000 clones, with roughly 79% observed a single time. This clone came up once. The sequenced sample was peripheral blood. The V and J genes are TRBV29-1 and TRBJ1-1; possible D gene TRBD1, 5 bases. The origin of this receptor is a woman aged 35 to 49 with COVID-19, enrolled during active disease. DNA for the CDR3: TGCAGCGTTGGAGATGGAAGGGGCGCTGAAGCTTTCTTT. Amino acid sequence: CSVGDGRGAEAFF.